This record concerns one T cell receptor (beta chain) sequence. CDR1 and CDR2 (germline): MNHEY, SMNVEV (reference sequence). The CDR3 loop spans 15 amino acids. V dropped 8 bases and J dropped 0 bases, with 16 bases sitting between them. The method was immunoSEQ multiplex PCR; TCRdb's version includes in-frame clones alone and lacks a portion of them. The sample yields 130,000 or so clones, less than 85% seen once. The data belong to a study of blood T cell repertoires in COVID-19. The material sequenced was peripheral blood. The TCR comes from a woman aged 55-70 years with acute or convalescent COVID-19. The chain couples TRBV27 to TRBJ1-1, with no clear D. CDR3 nucleotide sequence: TGTGCCAGCGGGCCGGCCCCGGTAATGAACACTGAAGCTTTCTTT. It is translated as CASGPAPVMNTEAFF.